The 21 T cell receptor beta chains in this list originate from one sample, sequenced in a study of T cells after yellow fever vaccination. Each CDR3 protein is one row after TCRdb ran MiXCR on the 5' RACE reads. The data hold just under 600,000 distinct CDR3 sequences, with about 13% observed a single time. The starting material was PBMCs, obtained on the day of the yellow fever booster vaccination. These receptors came from a young man who received the YFV17D yellow fever vaccine.

The CDR3 protein is CASSPGRLALETQYF. The CDR3 nucleotides read TGTGCCAGCTCACCAGGAAGACTAGCGCTAGAGACCCAGTACTTC. The chain employs TRBV18 and TRBJ2-5; 8 bases map to TRBD2. This CDR3 region has 15 residues. The germline V gene encodes CDR1 KGHSH and CDR2 LQKENI. J was trimmed by 4 bases and V by 2 bases; bases with no gene match: 6.

The chain employs TRBV7-2 and TRBJ2-1; 9 bases line up with TRBD1. Germline CDR1 reads SGHTA; CDR2 reads FQGNSA. The CDR3 consists of 15 residues. V lost 1 base and J lost 10; bases outside the gene matches: 8. CDR3 amino acids: CASSLGTGAFGEQFF. In DNA form, the CDR3 reads TGTGCCAGCAGCTTAGGGACAGGGGCCTTTGGGGAGCAGTTCTTC. The complete variable domain, with remaining parts taken from reference TRBV7-2 and TRBJ2-1, reads GAGVSQSPSNKVTEKGKDVELRCDPISGHTALYWYRQSLGQGLEFLIYFQGNSAPDKSGLPSDRFSAERTGGSVSTLTIQRTQQEDSAVYLCASSLGTGAFGEQFFGPGTRLTVL.

This chain connects TRBV7-3 to TRBJ2-3; D is undetermined. Deletions cut 3 bases from V and 6 bases from J, with 16 bases between. CDR1 and CDR2 (germline): SGHTA, FQGTGA. The CDR3 covers 15 residues. CDR3 region: CASSFGGLADDTQYF. The CDR3 DNA reads as TGTGCCAGCAGCTTCGGTGGGCTGGCTGATGATACGCAGTATTTT.

V and J are TRBV7-8 and TRBJ2-3; possibly TRBD2 for D (6 bases). CDR1 is SGHVS and CDR2 is FQNEAQ in the germline V gene. CDR3 length equals 16 residues. Trimming removed 4 bases from V and 1 base from J, with 15 bases in between. DNA of the CDR3: TGTGCCAGCAGCTCCATCGGGAGTGGCGGCACAGATACGCAGTATTTT. Translating it yields CASSSIGSGGTDTQYF.

J is TRBJ2-1 and V is TRBV25-1; D gene uncertain. CDR3 length: 11 residues. Trimming took off 2 bases at V and 8 bases at J, with 4 bases between the two ends. From germline, CDR1 is MGHDK and CDR2 SYGVNS. In DNA, the CDR3 is TGTGCCAGCAGTGAACCACATGAGCAGTTCTTC. Its translation: CASSEPHEQFF.

This clonotype was seen only a few times. The chain joins TRBV20-1 to TRBJ2-5; the match to TRBD2 covers 8 bases. Germline CDR1 reads DFQATT; CDR2 reads SNEGSKA (reference sequence). The CDR3 runs 13 residues. The V segment lost 5 bases and the J segment 5 bases; nucleotides outside the gene matches: 7. The DNA for the CDR3 is TGCAGTGCTCCAGCGGGAGCCGGGGAGACCCAGTACTTC. Its translation: CSAPAGAGETQYF.

This clonotype has just a few counts. The V gene is TRBV7-9, the J gene TRBJ1-4; a weak D match, TRBD1 (5 bases). CDR1 and CDR2 from the germline V gene are SEHNR and FQNEAQ (reference sequence). CDR3 length: 17 amino acids. V lost 5 bases and J 0 bases, leaving 16 bases between the germline ends. The CDR3 is CASSPSGRVSTNEKLFF. CDR3 sequence (DNA): TGTGCCAGCAGCCCGTCGGGGCGGGTTTCAACTAATGAAAAACTGTTTTTT.

This clonotype has just a few counts. The chain employs TRBV6-1 and TRBJ2-1; tentatively, D is TRBD1 (6 bases). V shed 2 bases and J shed 7 bases, with 6 bases lying between them. Germline CDR1 is MNHNS and CDR2 is SASEGT. CDR3 length: 12 residues. CDR3 nucleotide sequence: TGTGCCAGCAGTGAAAGGGGGAATGAGCAGTTCTTC. It is translated as CASSERGNEQFF.

This sequence joins TRBV27 and TRBJ2-5; D is unresolved. Germline V gene lookup returns CDR1 MNHEY and CDR2 SMNVEV (reference sequence). The CDR3 runs to 14 residues. The V end lost 3 bases, the J end lost 1 base, and 9 bases lay between the germline ends. As DNA, the CDR3 is TGTGCCAGCAGTTTTAGGCAATTCCAAGAGACCCAGTACTTC. It encodes CASSFRQFQETQYF.

On this clonotype itself: This may be a read error, as it is one base from a much larger clone. The V call is TRBV4-1, the J call TRBJ2-5, with 12 bases matching TRBD2. The germline V gene has CDR1 MGHRA and CDR2 YSYEKL. This CDR3 comprises 16 residues. This chain's CDR3 is CASSQRLAGDVETLYF. The CDR3 DNA sequence: TGCGCCAGCAGCCAACGACTAGCGGGAGACGTAGAGACCCTGTACTTC.

The chain carries TRBV5-1 and TRBJ2-6, with D unclear. V gave up 2 bases and J gave up 1 base, with 16 bases separating them. The CDR3 is 18 amino acids. Germline lookup yields CDR1 SGHRS and CDR2 YFSETQ. CDR3 nucleotides: TGCGCCAGCAGCTTTGGGCCCCCCGCACTATCTGGGGCCAACGTCCTGACTTTC. This sequence encodes CASSFGPPALSGANVLTF.

Only a few counts were recorded for this clonotype. The CDR3 nucleotides read TGCGCCAGCAGCCAAGCCCCACTAGCGGGCTCCTACAATGAGCAGTTCTTC. It codes for CASSQAPLAGSYNEQFF. The V and J genes are TRBV4-1 and TRBJ2-1; 9 bases fit TRBD2. The CDR3 spans 17 residues. Germline lookup yields CDR1 MGHRA and CDR2 YSYEKL. Trimming at V came to 1 base and at J to 0 bases, leaving 4 bases not matched to a gene.

The V and J genes are TRBV6-5 and TRBJ2-1; TRBD2 aligns across 9 bases. The V segment lost 6 bases and the J segment 6 bases; nucleotides outside the gene matches: 12. The CDR3 has 16 residues. In germline, CDR1 is MNHEY, CDR2 SVGAGI. As DNA, the CDR3 is TGTGCCAGCAGATATACCGGGACTAGCAATTTCAATGAGCAGTTCTTC. This sequence encodes CASRYTGTSNFNEQFF.

V and J are TRBV5-1 and TRBJ2-5, with D perhaps TRBD2 (5 bases). V lost 7 bases to trimming and J lost 6 bases, with 13 bases between them. The CDR3 has 12 amino acids. The germline CDR1 and CDR2 sequences are SGHRS and YFSETQ. The CDR3 loop reads CASFDYPKTQYF. The DNA of the CDR3 is TGCGCCAGCTTCGACTACCCCAAGACCCAGTACTTC.

J is TRBJ1-4 and V is TRBV27, with 7 bases matching TRBD1. The CDR3 consists of 15 residues. Germline V gene sequence: CDR1 MNHEY, CDR2 SMNVEV (reference sequence). V shed 5 bases and J 6 bases; nucleotides not matched to a gene: 9. The CDR3, as DNA: TGTGCCAGCAGTCCGTCCAGGGGGTTATATGAAAAACTGTTTTTT. This codes for CASSPSRGLYEKLFF.

The rearrangement links TRBV5-1 to TRBJ2-2; D is unresolved. The length of the CDR3 is 13 residues. The ends were cut back, 3 bases at V and 4 bases at J, with 7 bases in the middle. From germline, CDR1 is SGHRS and CDR2 YFSETQ. This chain's CDR3 is CASSSYITGELFF. The CDR3 coding sequence is TGCGCCAGCAGCTCCTATATCACCGGGGAGCTGTTTTTT.

The chain employs TRBV18 and TRBJ2-7; D is ambiguous. Germline V gives CDR1 KGHSH, CDR2 LQKENI. The CDR3 totals 13 residues. V lost 0 bases and J 5 bases, leaving 8 bases between the germline ends. As DNA, the CDR3 is TGTGCCAGCTCACCACCGATCCTAGACGAGCAGTACTTC. Protein sequence: CASSPPILDEQYF.

This clonotype appeared a few times. The chain links TRBV29-1 to TRBJ2-3; TRBD2 aligns across 10 bases. V was pared by 2 bases and J by 3 bases, with 14 bases of the junction left unmatched. Germline V gene data show CDR1 as SQVTM and CDR2 as ANQGSEA. This CDR3 comprises 18 residues. CDR3 residues: CSVEPPYGSGRGTDTQYF. CDR3 nucleotides: TGCAGCGTTGAACCCCCGTATGGGAGCGGGAGGGGTACAGATACGCAGTATTTT.

This chain joins TRBV11-2 and TRBJ2-1; D unclear. The germline gives CDR1 SGHAT, CDR2 FQNNGV. This CDR3 region has 16 residues. V gave up 0 bases and J gave up 5 bases, with 14 bases separating them. The CDR3 DNA reads TGTGCCAGCAGCTTAGATCGGACGGCCATGGACAATGAGCAGTTCTTC. Translated: CASSLDRTAMDNEQFF. The whole variable domain, remainder taken from reference TRBV11-2 and TRBJ2-1, is EAGVAQSPRYKIIEKRQSVAFWCNPISGHATLYWYQQILGQGPKLLIQFQNNGVVDDSQLPKDRFSAERLKGVDSTLKIQPAKLEDSAVYLCASSLDRTAMDNEQFFGPGTRLTVL.

In its sample, this clonotype was seen a few times. The V call is TRBV11-2, the J call TRBJ2-7, with D tentatively TRBD1 or TRBD2 (5 bases each). There are 16 residues in the CDR3. Germline V gives CDR1 SGHAT, CDR2 FQNNGV. V dropped 4 bases and J dropped 0 bases, with 16 bases sitting between them. CDR3 amino acids: CASSSPGTGSSYEQYF. The CDR3 DNA reads as TGTGCCAGCAGCTCTCCTGGGACGGGAAGCTCCTACGAGCAGTACTTC.

This clonotype was seen a handful of times. This sequence joins TRBV3-1 and TRBJ2-7, with 11 positions matching TRBD1. Per germline, CDR1 LGHDT and CDR2 YNNKEL (reference sequence). Germline trimming cut 4 bases from V and 2 bases from J; bases unmatched to any gene: 7. The length of the CDR3 is 16 residues. Written as DNA, the CDR3 is TGTGCCAGCAGCCCCACCCCGGGACAGGGGGCCTACGAGCAGTACTTC. Protein: CASSPTPGQGAYEQYF.